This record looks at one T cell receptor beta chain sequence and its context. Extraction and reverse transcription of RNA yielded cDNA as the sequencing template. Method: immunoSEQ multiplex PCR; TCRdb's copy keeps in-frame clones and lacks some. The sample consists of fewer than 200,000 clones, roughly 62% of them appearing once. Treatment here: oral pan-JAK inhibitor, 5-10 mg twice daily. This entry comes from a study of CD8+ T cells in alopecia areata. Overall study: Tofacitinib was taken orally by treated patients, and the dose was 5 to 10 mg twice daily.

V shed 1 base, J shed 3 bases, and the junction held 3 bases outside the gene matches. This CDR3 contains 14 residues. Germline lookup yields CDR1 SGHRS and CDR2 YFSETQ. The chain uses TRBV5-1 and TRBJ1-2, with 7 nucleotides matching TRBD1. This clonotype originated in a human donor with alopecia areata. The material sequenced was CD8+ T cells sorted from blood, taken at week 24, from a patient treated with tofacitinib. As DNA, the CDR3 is TGCGCCAGCAGCTTGCCCAGGGGGGACTATGGCTACACCTTC. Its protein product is CASSLPRGDYGYTF.